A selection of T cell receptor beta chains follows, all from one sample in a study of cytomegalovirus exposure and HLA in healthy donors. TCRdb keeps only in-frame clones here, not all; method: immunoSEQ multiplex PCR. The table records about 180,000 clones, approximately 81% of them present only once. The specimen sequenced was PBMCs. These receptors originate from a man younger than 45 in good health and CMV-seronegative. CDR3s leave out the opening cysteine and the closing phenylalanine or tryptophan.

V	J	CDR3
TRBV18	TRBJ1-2	ASSPINVGGYGYT
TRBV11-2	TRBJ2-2	ASSLEATNTGELF
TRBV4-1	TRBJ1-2	ASSPRQNSNYGYT
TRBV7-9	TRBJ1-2	ASSLVVGGNRGPNYGYT
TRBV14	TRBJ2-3	ASSRETGPWVGTDTQY
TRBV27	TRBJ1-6	ASRFRGANNSPLH
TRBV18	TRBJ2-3	ASSPGLASTDTQY
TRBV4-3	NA	ASSPALGQGGYEQY
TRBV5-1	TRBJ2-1	ASSMERGDEQF
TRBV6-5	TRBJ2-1	ASSYLGRYNEQF
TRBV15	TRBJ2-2	ATSGGGSGRAAGELF
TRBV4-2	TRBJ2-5	ASSQVATGGETQY
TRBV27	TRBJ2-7	ASRKRTGEGHPYEQY
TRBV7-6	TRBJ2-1	ASSLGGLAYNEQF
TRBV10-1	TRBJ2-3	ASSGTSGEDTQY
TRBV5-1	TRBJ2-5	TSSLVPVQETQY
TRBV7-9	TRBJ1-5	ASSLGGQGPGQPQH
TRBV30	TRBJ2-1	AWGVGGSNRNEQF
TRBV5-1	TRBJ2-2	ASSLVRGGTGELF
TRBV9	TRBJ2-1	ASSVAWGQGWNEQF
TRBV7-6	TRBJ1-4	ASSGTAGANEKLF
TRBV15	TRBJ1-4	ATSILLTNEKLF
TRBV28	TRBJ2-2	ASKQNTGELF
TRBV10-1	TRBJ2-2	ASSSGTGDAGELF
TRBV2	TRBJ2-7	ASSEATYYEQY
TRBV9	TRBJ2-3	ASSVVAGGSTDTQY
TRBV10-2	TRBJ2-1	ASSPLAGGPYEQF
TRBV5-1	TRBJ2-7	ASSYGRGSEQY
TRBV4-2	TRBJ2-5	ASSRRLAGGEETQY
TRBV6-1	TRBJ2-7	ASSEGQRLYEQY
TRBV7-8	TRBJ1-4	ASSSIGPLGLALRIEKLF
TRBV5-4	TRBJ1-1	ASSLPQGANTEAF
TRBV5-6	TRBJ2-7	ASSLGPSGEQY
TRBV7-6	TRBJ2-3	ASSLAGGRDTQY
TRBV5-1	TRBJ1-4	ASNLNPGQGAEKLF
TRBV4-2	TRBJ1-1	ASSPSWTPGGHTEAF
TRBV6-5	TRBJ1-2	ASSYGGVANYGYT
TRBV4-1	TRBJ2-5	ASSQWQQETQY
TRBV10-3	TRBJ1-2	AIKWTGGDYGYT
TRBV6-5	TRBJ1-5	ASSPQASQPQH
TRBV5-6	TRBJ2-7	ASSLGQSLYEQY
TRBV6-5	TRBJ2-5	ASSGKWEPRRY
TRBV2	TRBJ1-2	ASSVQGGHYGYT
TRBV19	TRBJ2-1	ASSQSGRAIGNEQF
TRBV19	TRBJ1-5	ASSIGPTGFGNQPQH
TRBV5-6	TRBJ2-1	ATHLGGLMNNEQF
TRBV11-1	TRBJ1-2	ASSLGQPGRNT
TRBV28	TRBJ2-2	ASSRGGTANTGELF
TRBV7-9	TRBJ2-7	ASSLMSGELEQY
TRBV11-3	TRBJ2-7	ASSLDPGTYEQY
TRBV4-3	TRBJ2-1	ASSQQLAGGVEGEQF